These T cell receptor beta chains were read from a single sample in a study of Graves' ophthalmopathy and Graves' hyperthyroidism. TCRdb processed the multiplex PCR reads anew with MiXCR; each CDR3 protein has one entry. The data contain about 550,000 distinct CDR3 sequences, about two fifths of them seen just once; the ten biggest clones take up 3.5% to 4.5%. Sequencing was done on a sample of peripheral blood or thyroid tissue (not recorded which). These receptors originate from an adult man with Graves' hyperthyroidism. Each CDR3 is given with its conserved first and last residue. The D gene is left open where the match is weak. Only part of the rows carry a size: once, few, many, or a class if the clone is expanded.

CDR3 DNA: TGTGCCAGCAGTTGGCGGGGGCCGTGGGAGACCCAGTACTTC
CDR3 protein: CASSWRGPWETQYF
J gene: TRBJ2-5
clone size: NA
CDR3 length: 14
D gene: NA
V gene: TRBV7-9

CDR3 DNA: TGTGCCAGCAGCTTAATAGGGGGGACTTTC
CDR3 protein: CASSLIGGTF
J gene: TRBJ2-5
clone size: NA
CDR3 length: 10
D gene: NA
V gene: TRBV7-2

CDR3 DNA: TGCAGTGCGCCTCTGGACAGAAGAGGTCAGCCCCAGCATTTT
CDR3 protein: CSAPLDRRGQPQHF
J gene: TRBJ1-5
clone size: many
CDR3 length: 14
D gene: NA
V gene: TRBV20-1

CDR3 DNA: TGCAGTGCTAGATATCGGTCCTCTGGAAACACCTTC
CDR3 protein: CSARYRSSGNTF
J gene: TRBJ1-2
clone size: NA
CDR3 length: 12
D gene: NA
V gene: TRBV20-1

CDR3 DNA: TGCGCCAGCAGCTTGACGGGGGACTTCACAGATACGCAGTATTTT
CDR3 protein: CASSLTGDFTDTQYF
J gene: TRBJ2-3
clone size: NA
CDR3 length: 15
D gene: NA
V gene: TRBV5-1

CDR3 DNA: TGCAGTGCTGGCTTACCGAGCTCCTACGAGCAGTACTTC
CDR3 protein: CSAGLPSSYEQYF
J gene: TRBJ2-7
clone size: many
CDR3 length: 13
D gene: NA
V gene: TRBV20-1

CDR3 DNA: TGTGCCAGCAGTTCCACCCCGGGACTAGCTTACGAGCAGTACTTC
CDR3 protein: CASSSTPGLAYEQYF
J gene: TRBJ2-7
clone size: NA
CDR3 length: 15
D gene: TRBD2
V gene: TRBV27

CDR3 DNA: TGTGCCAGCAGCTGGGGACAGGGCCGCACCTACGAGCAGTACTTC
CDR3 protein: CASSWGQGRTYEQYF
J gene: TRBJ2-7
clone size: many
CDR3 length: 15
D gene: TRBD1
V gene: TRBV5-5

CDR3 DNA: TGTGCCAGCAGTCCCCCCTCGGGACAGATCTCCGGCTACACCTTC
CDR3 protein: CASSPPSGQISGYTF
J gene: TRBJ1-2
clone size: once
CDR3 length: 15
D gene: TRBD1
V gene: TRBV12-3/TRBV12-4

CDR3 DNA: TGTGCCAGCAGCCTGGGGACAGGGTCTGGGGCCAACGTCCTGACTTTC
CDR3 protein: CASSLGTGSGANVLTF
J gene: TRBJ2-6
clone size: many
CDR3 length: 16
D gene: TRBD1
V gene: TRBV5-4

CDR3 DNA: TGTGCCAGTAGTATAACCGGGACTAATCAGCCCCAGCATTTT
CDR3 protein: CASSITGTNQPQHF
J gene: TRBJ1-5
clone size: many
CDR3 length: 14
D gene: NA
V gene: TRBV19

CDR3 DNA: TGCGCCAGCAGCTTGTGGACGGGAGGCTCTGGGGCCAACGTCCTGACTTTC
CDR3 protein: CASSLWTGGSGANVLTF
J gene: TRBJ2-6
clone size: many
CDR3 length: 17
D gene: TRBD2
V gene: TRBV5-1

CDR3 DNA: TGCAGCGTTGATCAATGGGCCCGGGGGGACAAAGGTCCACTCAGGGAGACCCAGTACTTC
CDR3 protein: CSVDQWARGDKGPLRETQYF
J gene: TRBJ2-5
clone size: NA
CDR3 length: 20
D gene: NA
V gene: TRBV29-1

CDR3 DNA: TGTGCCAGCAGTGAACTTTACGAGACCCAGTACTTC
CDR3 protein: CASSELYETQYF
J gene: TRBJ2-5
clone size: many
CDR3 length: 12
D gene: NA
V gene: TRBV2

CDR3 DNA: TGTGCCATCAGTAGGGACGGCCCGGGGTTGTACGAGCAGTACTTC
CDR3 protein: CAISRDGPGLYEQYF
J gene: TRBJ2-7
clone size: NA
CDR3 length: 15
D gene: NA
V gene: TRBV10-3

CDR3 DNA: TGCAGCGCCCGGGACAGTTATGGCTACACCTTC
CDR3 protein: CSARDSYGYTF
J gene: TRBJ1-2
clone size: many
CDR3 length: 11
D gene: TRBD1
V gene: TRBV29-1

CDR3 DNA: TGTGCCAGCAGTGATCGACAGGGGAACGCCATTCAGTACTTC
CDR3 protein: CASSDRQGNAIQYF
J gene: TRBJ2-4
clone size: once
CDR3 length: 14
D gene: TRBD1
V gene: TRBV2

CDR3 DNA: TGTGCCAGGGGAGCGGGGGGCGGTGAGCAGTTCTTC
CDR3 protein: CARGAGGGEQFF
J gene: TRBJ2-1
clone size: NA
CDR3 length: 12
D gene: TRBD2
V gene: TRBV7-3

CDR3 DNA: TGTGCCAGCAGCTTAAGGCGGGGCGTTGATACTTATGGCTACACCTTC
CDR3 protein: CASSLRRGVDTYGYTF
J gene: TRBJ1-2
clone size: many
CDR3 length: 16
D gene: NA
V gene: TRBV7-9

CDR3 DNA: TGTGCCAGCAGTTACCGTGGGTCCTTCGATGAGCAGTTCTTC
CDR3 protein: CASSYRGSFDEQFF
J gene: TRBJ2-1
clone size: NA
CDR3 length: 14
D gene: NA
V gene: TRBV6-5

CDR3 DNA: TGTGCCAGCAGCGTAGATGATACGCAGTATTTT
CDR3 protein: CASSVDDTQYF
J gene: TRBJ2-3
clone size: NA
CDR3 length: 11
D gene: NA
V gene: TRBV9

CDR3 DNA: TGTGCCAGTAGTATTTGGGGGGCGCCTGCAGCTTTCTTT
CDR3 protein: CASSIWGAPAAFF
J gene: TRBJ1-1
clone size: many
CDR3 length: 13
D gene: NA
V gene: TRBV19

CDR3 DNA: TGTGCCAGCAGTGAAGACAGGGTACCGGAGACCCAGTACTTC
CDR3 protein: CASSEDRVPETQYF
J gene: TRBJ2-5
clone size: many
CDR3 length: 14
D gene: NA
V gene: TRBV2

CDR3 DNA: TGCAGCGTTGAAAGGGACACCCGCTCTAATGAAAAACTGTTTTTT
CDR3 protein: CSVERDTRSNEKLFF
J gene: TRBJ1-4
clone size: many
CDR3 length: 15
D gene: NA
V gene: TRBV29-1

CDR3 DNA: TGCAGCGTTGGTCAGGGGACTTACACCTTC
CDR3 protein: CSVGQGTYTF
J gene: TRBJ1-2
clone size: many
CDR3 length: 10
D gene: NA
V gene: TRBV29-1

CDR3 DNA: TGTGCCAGCAGCGGGACGGGGGCAACTAATGAAAAACTGTTTTTT
CDR3 protein: CASSGTGATNEKLFF
J gene: TRBJ1-4
clone size: NA
CDR3 length: 15
D gene: NA
V gene: TRBV12-3/TRBV12-4

CDR3 DNA: TGTGCCACCACCCGGAGTGGAGGTGAAAAACTGTTTTTT
CDR3 protein: CATTRSGGEKLFF
J gene: TRBJ1-4
clone size: NA
CDR3 length: 13
D gene: NA
V gene: TRBV10-3

CDR3 DNA: TGTGCCAGCAGCTTTGGGGGCTTGGAGACCCAGTACTTC
CDR3 protein: CASSFGGLETQYF
J gene: TRBJ2-5
clone size: once
CDR3 length: 13
D gene: NA
V gene: TRBV7-9

CDR3 DNA: TGTGCCAGCAGTGCTTTTGGGGGAGGCAATCAGCCCCAGCATTTT
CDR3 protein: CASSAFGGGNQPQHF
J gene: TRBJ1-5
clone size: many
CDR3 length: 15
D gene: NA
V gene: TRBV2

CDR3 DNA: TGTGCCACCAGCAGAGATCCAGGGCGCGTCTATGGCTACACCTTC
CDR3 protein: CATSRDPGRVYGYTF
J gene: TRBJ1-2
clone size: many
CDR3 length: 15
D gene: NA
V gene: TRBV15

CDR3 DNA: TGTGCCAGCAGCGGCCCGGGGGCTTTGGAGACCCAGTACTTC
CDR3 protein: CASSGPGALETQYF
J gene: TRBJ2-5
clone size: many
CDR3 length: 14
D gene: NA
V gene: TRBV9

CDR3 DNA: TGCAGTGCTAGAGGTCAAGCGGCCAACGTCCTGACTTTC
CDR3 protein: CSARGQAANVLTF
J gene: TRBJ2-6
clone size: NA
CDR3 length: 13
D gene: NA
V gene: TRBV20-1

CDR3 DNA: TGTGCCAGCAGTTTATACCAAGCGGGAAGACCGGGGGCAAATGAAAAACTGTTTTTT
CDR3 protein: CASSLYQAGRPGANEKLFF
J gene: TRBJ1-4
clone size: NA
CDR3 length: 19
D gene: NA
V gene: TRBV12-3/TRBV12-4

CDR3 DNA: TGTGCCAGCAGTGAGTACCCAAAAGCTCGACAGGAGCAGTACTTC
CDR3 protein: CASSEYPKARQEQYF
J gene: TRBJ2-7
clone size: many
CDR3 length: 15
D gene: NA
V gene: TRBV9

CDR3 DNA: TGTGCCAGTAGTAACGGACCGGGACAGAACACCGGGGAGCTGTTTTTT
CDR3 protein: CASSNGPGQNTGELFF
J gene: TRBJ2-2
clone size: few
CDR3 length: 16
D gene: NA
V gene: TRBV19

CDR3 DNA: TGTGCGAAGGCCGGGGACACTGAAGCTTTCTTT
CDR3 protein: CAKAGDTEAFF
J gene: TRBJ1-1
clone size: NA
CDR3 length: 11
D gene: NA
V gene: TRBV24-1

CDR3 DNA: TGTGCCAGCAGCTTGACAGGGGGCGCTGGGGCCAACGTCCTGACTTTC
CDR3 protein: CASSLTGGAGANVLTF
J gene: TRBJ2-6
clone size: NA
CDR3 length: 16
D gene: TRBD1
V gene: TRBV7-3

CDR3 DNA: TGTGCCAGCAGTTACGCCCCCCCTACCGGGACAGGGGGACACGAGCAGTACTTC
CDR3 protein: CASSYAPPTGTGGHEQYF
J gene: TRBJ2-7
clone size: NA
CDR3 length: 18
D gene: TRBD1
V gene: TRBV12-3/TRBV12-4

CDR3 DNA: TGTGCCAGCAGCCCAACGAGGCGGAAGGGCACAGATACGCAGTATTTT
CDR3 protein: CASSPTRRKGTDTQYF
J gene: TRBJ2-3
clone size: NA
CDR3 length: 16
D gene: NA
V gene: TRBV7-9

CDR3 DNA: TGTGCCAGCAGCGGGGGGGCAGAGACCCAGTACTTC
CDR3 protein: CASSGGAETQYF
J gene: TRBJ2-5
clone size: many
CDR3 length: 12
D gene: TRBD2
V gene: TRBV6-6

CDR3 DNA: TGTGCCAGCAGCTCCACATTTGGAAACACCATATATTTT
CDR3 protein: CASSSTFGNTIYF
J gene: TRBJ1-3
clone size: many
CDR3 length: 13
D gene: NA
V gene: TRBV7-8

CDR3 DNA: TGTGCCAGCAGCTTAGATATCAATCAGCCCCAGCATTTT
CDR3 protein: CASSLDINQPQHF
J gene: TRBJ1-5
clone size: many
CDR3 length: 13
D gene: NA
V gene: TRBV7-8

CDR3 DNA: TGTGCCAGCAGCCGTACCGGGTCCTTCGGGGAGACCCAGTACTTC
CDR3 protein: CASSRTGSFGETQYF
J gene: TRBJ2-5
clone size: NA
CDR3 length: 15
D gene: NA
V gene: TRBV7-9